This is a list of T cell receptor beta chains from one sample in a study of T cells in Graves' hyperthyroidism and ophthalmopathy. In TCRdb, the multiplex PCR reads were re-called with MiXCR into one record per CDR3 protein. The sample consists of 600,000 or so distinct CDR3 sequences, about 14% of them appearing once. Material for sequencing was blood. The source is a woman between 50 and 59 years old with Graves' ophthalmopathy. CDR3s include the opening cysteine and the closing phenylalanine or tryptophan. The order of the fields is V gene, CDR3 protein.

V: TRBV4-3; CDR3: CASSQEGTSATDTQYF
V: TRBV12-3/TRBV12-4; CDR3: CASSPPLIKLFF
V: TRBV6-1; CDR3: CASSESHATNEKLFF
V: TRBV28; CDR3: CASSLDRVLGKLFF
V: TRBV18; CDR3: CASSPVKDKDQPQHF
V: TRBV4-1; CDR3: CASSQDWTSGVTDTQYF
V: TRBV4-1; CDR3: CASSQARTGRGRDTEAFF
V: TRBV18; CDR3: CASSPGLAGGSSYEQCF
V: TRBV4-1; CDR3: CASSQVAGVSREQYF
V: TRBV29-1; CDR3: CSVKRTGNQETQYF
V: TRBV28; CDR3: CASSPQFSSYNSPLHF
V: TRBV4-3; CDR3: CASSHGSGGYNEQFF